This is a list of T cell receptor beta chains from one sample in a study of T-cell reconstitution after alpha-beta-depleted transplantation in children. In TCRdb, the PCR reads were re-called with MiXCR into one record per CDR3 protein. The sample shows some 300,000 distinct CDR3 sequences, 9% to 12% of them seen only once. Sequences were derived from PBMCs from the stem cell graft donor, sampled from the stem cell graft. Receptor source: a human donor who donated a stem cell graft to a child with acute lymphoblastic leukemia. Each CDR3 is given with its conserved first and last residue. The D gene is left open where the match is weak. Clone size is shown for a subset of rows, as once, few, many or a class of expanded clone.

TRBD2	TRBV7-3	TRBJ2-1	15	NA	TGTGCCAGCAGCCTAACCGGGACTAGCTTCGATGAGCAGTTCTTC	CASSLTGTSFDEQFF
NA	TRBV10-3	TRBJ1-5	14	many	TGTGCCATCAGTGATACACGAGGCAATCAGCCCCAGCATTTT	CAISDTRGNQPQHF
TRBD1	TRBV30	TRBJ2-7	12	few	TGTGCCGGGGACAGGGATACCTACGAGCAGTACTTC	CAGDRDTYEQYF
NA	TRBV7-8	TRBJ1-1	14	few	TGTGCCAGCAGCTCTCAGCCGGTTGACACTGAAGCTTTCTTT	CASSSQPVDTEAFF
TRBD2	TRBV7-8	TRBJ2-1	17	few	TGTGCCAGCAGCTTAGGGACCGGGAGGGTATACTACAATGAGCAGTTCTTC	CASSLGTGRVYYNEQFF
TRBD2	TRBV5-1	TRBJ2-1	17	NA	TGCGCCAGCAGCGCCCCAGGGTGGGGGGGGGCCTACAATGAGCAGTTCTTC	CASSAPGWGGAYNEQFF
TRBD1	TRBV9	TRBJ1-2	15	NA	TGTGCCAGCAGCGAAGCAGGGGGCCTTCTGGAAGGCTACACCTTC	CASSEAGGLLEGYTF
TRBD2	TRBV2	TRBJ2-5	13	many	TGTGCCAGCAGCATAGCGGGAGTAAAGACCCAGTACTTC	CASSIAGVKTQYF
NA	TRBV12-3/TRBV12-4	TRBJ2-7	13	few	TGTGCCAGCACCCAAAGGACTAGGGGGGTGCAGTACTTC	CASTQRTRGVQYF
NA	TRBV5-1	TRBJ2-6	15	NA	TGCGCCAGCTTAGACATACTCTCTGGGGCCAACGTCCTGACTTTC	CASLDILSGANVLTF
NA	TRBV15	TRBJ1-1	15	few	TGTGCCACCAGCAGAGACAAGGGGTTGAACACTGAAGCTTTCTTT	CATSRDKGLNTEAFF
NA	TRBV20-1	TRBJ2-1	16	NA	TGCTGTGCTAGAGTGAGCGGCCCCAGCTCCTACAATGAGCAGTTCTTC	CCARVSGPSSYNEQFF
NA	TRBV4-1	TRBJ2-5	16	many	TGCGCCAGCAGCCACGGACAGAGGGGAGTTCAAGAGACCCAGTACTTC	CASSHGQRGVQETQYF
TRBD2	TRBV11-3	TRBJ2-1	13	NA	TGTGCCAGCAGCTTGGGAGGGCACAATGAGCAGTTCTTC	CASSLGGHNEQFF
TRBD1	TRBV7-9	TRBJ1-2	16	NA	TGTGCCAGCAGCCCCGAGACCGGGACAGGGGTGGGTGTCTACACCTTC	CASSPETGTGVGVYTF
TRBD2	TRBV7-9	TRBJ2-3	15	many	TGTGCCAGCAGCTTTGGACTAGCGGGAGGGGATACGCAGTATTTT	CASSFGLAGGDTQYF
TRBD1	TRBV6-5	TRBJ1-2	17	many	TGTGCCAGCAGTTCCGCGTCGACAGGGGGTAGGAACTATGGCTACACCTTC	CASSSASTGGRNYGYTF
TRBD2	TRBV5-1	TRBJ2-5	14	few	TGCGCCAGCAGGACTAGCGGGAGAGTAGAGACCCAGTACTTC	CASRTSGRVETQYF
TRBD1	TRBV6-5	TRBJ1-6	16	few	TGTGCCAGCAGTTACCGGGACAGCGGAACTAATTCACCCCTCCACTTT	CASSYRDSGTNSPLHF
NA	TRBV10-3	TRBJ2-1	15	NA	TGTGCCATCAGCATTGACGCGGACTCTTACAATGAGCAGTTCTTC	CAISIDADSYNEQFF
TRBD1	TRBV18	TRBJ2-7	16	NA	TGTGCCAGCTCACCTGCGGAGGACAGGGGGTACTACGAGCAGTACTTC	CASSPAEDRGYYEQYF
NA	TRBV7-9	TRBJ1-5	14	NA	TGTGCCAGCAGCTTACCAGGGGTTGTTCAGCCCCAGCATTTT	CASSLPGVVQPQHF
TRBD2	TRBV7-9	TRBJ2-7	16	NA	TGTGCCAGCAACTCTGGGCGCGGGAGGAGCTCCTACGAGCAGTACTTC	CASNSGRGRSSYEQYF
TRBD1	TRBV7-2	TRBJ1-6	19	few	TGTGCCAGCAGCTTAACGGACAGGATGGAGAGCTCCTATAATTCACCCCTCCACTTT	CASSLTDRMESSYNSPLHF
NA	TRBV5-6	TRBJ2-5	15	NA	TGTGCCAGCAGCTTGGAGGCTTGGAACCGAGGGACCCAGTACTTC	CASSLEAWNRGTQYF
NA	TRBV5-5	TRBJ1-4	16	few	TGTGCCAGCAGCTTGGAACCAGGGAGGGCTAATGAAAAACTGTTTTTT	CASSLEPGRANEKLFF
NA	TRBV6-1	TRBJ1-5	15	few	TGTGCCAGCAGTCGTTCGACAGCGGGGAATCAGCCCCAGCATTTT	CASSRSTAGNQPQHF
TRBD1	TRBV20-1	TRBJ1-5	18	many	TGCAGTGCTAGAGAGGCGAGACAGGGGGTGTATAGCAATCAGCCCCAGCATTTT	CSAREARQGVYSNQPQHF
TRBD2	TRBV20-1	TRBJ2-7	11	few	TGCAGTGCTAGCGGACTAGACGAGCAGTACTTC	CSASGLDEQYF
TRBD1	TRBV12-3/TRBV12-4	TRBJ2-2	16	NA	TGTGCCAGCAGTTCCGACGACAGGGGGGGGACCGGGGAGCTGTTTTTT	CASSSDDRGGTGELFF
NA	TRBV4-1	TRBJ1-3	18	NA	TGCGCCAGCAGCCAACGTCCGACAAGGCCTTACTCTGGAAACACCATATATTTT	CASSQRPTRPYSGNTIYF
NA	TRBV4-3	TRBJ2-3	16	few	TGCGCCAGCAGCCAGAAATCAGGGGCAGGCACAGATACGCAGTATTTT	CASSQKSGAGTDTQYF
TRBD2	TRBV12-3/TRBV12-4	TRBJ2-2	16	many	TGTGCCAGCACAGGACTAGCGGGAGCAAGGGTCGGGGAGCTGTTTTTT	CASTGLAGARVGELFF
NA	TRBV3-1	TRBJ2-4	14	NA	TGTGCCAGCAGCACGGGGACGGCCAAAAACATTCAGTACTTC	CASSTGTAKNIQYF
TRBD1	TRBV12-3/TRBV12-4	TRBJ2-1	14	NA	TGTGCCAGCAGTAACTCCGGGACAGAGGGTGAGCAGTTCTTC	CASSNSGTEGEQFF
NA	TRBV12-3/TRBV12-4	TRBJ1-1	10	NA	TGTGCCAGCAGTGCCGGACGGGCTTTCTTT	CASSAGRAFF
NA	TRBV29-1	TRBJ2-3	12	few	TGCAGCGTTGAACAGGGCCCAGATACGCAGTATTTT	CSVEQGPDTQYF
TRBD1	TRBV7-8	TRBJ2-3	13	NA	TGTGCCAGCAGCCATGGACAGGCAGATACGCAGTATTTT	CASSHGQADTQYF
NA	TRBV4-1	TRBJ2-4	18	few	TGCGCCAGCAGCCAAGGGAGCGCGAGGCAGATAGCCAAAAACATTCAGTACTTC	CASSQGSARQIAKNIQYF
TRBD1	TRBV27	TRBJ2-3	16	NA	TGTGCCAGCAGTCCCCGGGACAGGGGCTTCACAGATACGCAGTATTTT	CASSPRDRGFTDTQYF
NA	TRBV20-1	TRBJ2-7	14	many	TGCAGTGCTAAGTCGGCTATTCTCTCCTACGAGCAGTACTTC	CSAKSAILSYEQYF
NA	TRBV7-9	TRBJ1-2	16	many	TGTGCCAGCAGCTTAAAGGTGGTAGGGCTCGCCTATGGCTACACCTTC	CASSLKVVGLAYGYTF
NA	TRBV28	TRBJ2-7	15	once	TGTGCCAGCAGTTCCCGCCTTCAGGGATCCTACGAGCAGTACTTC	CASSSRLQGSYEQYF
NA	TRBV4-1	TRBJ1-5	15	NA	TGCGCCAGCAGCCAATCGTGGGGGGGAAATCAGCCCCAGCATTTT	CASSQSWGGNQPQHF
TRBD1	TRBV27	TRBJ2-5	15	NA	TGTGCCAGCAGGCCCAATTACAGGGGGCAAGAGACCCAGTACTTC	CASRPNYRGQETQYF
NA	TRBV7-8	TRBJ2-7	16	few	TGTGCCAGCAGCTTATGGAACAGGCTTTCGGGATACGAGCAGTACTTC	CASSLWNRLSGYEQYF
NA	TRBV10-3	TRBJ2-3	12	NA	TGTGCCATCAGTGGTAGCACGGATACGCAGTATTTT	CAISGSTDTQYF
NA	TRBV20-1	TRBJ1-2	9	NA	TGCAGTGCTACAGGTTGCTACACCTTC	CSATGCYTF
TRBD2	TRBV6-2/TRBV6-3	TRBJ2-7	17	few	TGTGCCAGCAGACCGCTCCTCGGGGAGGGCCGATGGGACGAGCAGTACTTC	CASRPLLGEGRWDEQYF
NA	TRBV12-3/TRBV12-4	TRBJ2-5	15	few	TGTGCCAGCAGCGACCTATCCAGGGGACAAGAGACCCAGTACTTC	CASSDLSRGQETQYF
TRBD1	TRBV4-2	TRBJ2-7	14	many	TGTGCCAGCAGCCAACAGACAGGGGCGTACGAGCAGTACTTC	CASSQQTGAYEQYF
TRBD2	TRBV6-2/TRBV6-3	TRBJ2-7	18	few	TGTGCCAGCAGTTACCACCGCCCTATTAGCGGGAGAGGCGACGAGCAGTACTTC	CASSYHRPISGRGDEQYF
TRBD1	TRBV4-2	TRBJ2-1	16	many	TGTGCCAGCAGCCAAGACAGGGGACAGGGGGACAATGAGCAGTTCTTC	CASSQDRGQGDNEQFF
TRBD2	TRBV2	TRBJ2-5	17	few	TGTGCCAGCAGTGAAGTGACAGGGCGGAGCGGGGGGGAGACCCAGTACTTC	CASSEVTGRSGGETQYF